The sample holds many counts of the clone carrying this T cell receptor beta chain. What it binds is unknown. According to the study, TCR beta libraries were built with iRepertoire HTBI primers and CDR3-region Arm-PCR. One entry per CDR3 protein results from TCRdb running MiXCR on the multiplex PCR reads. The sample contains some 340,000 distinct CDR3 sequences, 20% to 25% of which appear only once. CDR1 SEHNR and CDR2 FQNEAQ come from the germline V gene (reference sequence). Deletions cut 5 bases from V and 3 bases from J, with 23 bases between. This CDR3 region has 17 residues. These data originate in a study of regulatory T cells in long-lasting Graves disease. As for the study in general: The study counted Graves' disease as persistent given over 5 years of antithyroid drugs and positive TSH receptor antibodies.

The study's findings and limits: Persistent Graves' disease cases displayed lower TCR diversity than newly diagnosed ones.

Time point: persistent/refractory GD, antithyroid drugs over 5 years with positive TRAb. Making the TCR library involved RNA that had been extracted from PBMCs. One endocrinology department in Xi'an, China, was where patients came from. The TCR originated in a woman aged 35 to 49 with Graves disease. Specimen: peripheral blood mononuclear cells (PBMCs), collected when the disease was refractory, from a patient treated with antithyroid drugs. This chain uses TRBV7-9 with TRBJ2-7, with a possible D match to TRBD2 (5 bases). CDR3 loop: CASSDPFGSIGRYEQYF. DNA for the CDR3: TGTGCCAGCAGCGATCCCTTTGGGAGTATAGGGCGCTACGAGCAGTACTTC.